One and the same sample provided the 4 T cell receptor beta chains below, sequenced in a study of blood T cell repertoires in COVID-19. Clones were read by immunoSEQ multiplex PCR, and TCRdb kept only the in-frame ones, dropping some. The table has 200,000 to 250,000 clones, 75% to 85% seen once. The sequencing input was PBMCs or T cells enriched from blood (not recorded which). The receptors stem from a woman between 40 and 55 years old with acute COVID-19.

This CDR3 reads CASSLPGGEKLFF. The CDR3 DNA reads TGCGCCAGCAGCCTCCCTGGCGGGGAAAAACTGTTTTTT. This rearrangement joins TRBV4-1 to TRBJ1-4; D gene unclear. This CDR3 spans 13 amino acids. Germline V CDR1 and CDR2: MGHRA, YSYEKL. The V and J ends lost 4 bases and 8 bases respectively, with 11 bases between them.

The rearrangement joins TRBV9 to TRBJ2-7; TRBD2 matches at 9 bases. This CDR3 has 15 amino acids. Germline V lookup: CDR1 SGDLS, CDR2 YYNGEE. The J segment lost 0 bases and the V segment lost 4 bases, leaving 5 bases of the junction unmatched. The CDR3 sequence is CASSLTAGGSYEQYF. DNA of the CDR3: TGTGCCAGCAGCCTCACAGCGGGGGGCTCCTACGAGCAGTACTTC.

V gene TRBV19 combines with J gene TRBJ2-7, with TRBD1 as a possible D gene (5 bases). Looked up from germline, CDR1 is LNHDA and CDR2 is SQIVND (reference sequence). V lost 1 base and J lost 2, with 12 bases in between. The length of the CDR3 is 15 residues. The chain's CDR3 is CASSIGVLDTYEQYF. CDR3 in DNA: TGTGCCAGTAGTATAGGGGTTTTGGACACCTACGAGCAGTACTTC.

The CDR3 loop is CSAPQGGSNYGYTF. CDR3 bases: TGCAGCGCTCCGCAGGGGGGTTCTAACTATGGCTACACCTTC. V and J are TRBV29-1 and TRBJ1-2; 7 nucleotides line up with TRBD1. V dropped 7 bases and J dropped 0; count of bases not matched to a gene: 8. The CDR3 covers 14 residues. Germline V lookup: CDR1 SQVTM, CDR2 ANQGSEA.